What follows are 10 T cell receptor beta chains derived from one specimen sequenced in a study of T cell changes during pregnancy in multiple sclerosis. Clones were read by immunoSEQ multiplex PCR, and TCRdb kept only the in-frame ones, dropping some. Among tens of thousands of clones listed, roughly 95% were seen once. Sequenced material: CD8+ T cells from peripheral blood mononuclear cells, taken after pregnancy. The receptor source for this set is a female donor with multiple sclerosis, enrolled in a pregnancy study.

The J gene is TRBJ2-7, the V gene TRBV11-2, with 16 bases that match TRBD2. In germline, CDR1 is SGHAT, CDR2 FQNNGV. The CDR3 spans 17 residues. The ends lost 5 bases at V and 2 bases at J; junction bases unmatched: 6. The CDR3 nucleotides are TGTGCCAGCAGCCAAGGGACTAGCGGGGGGGATGCCTACGAGCAGTACTTC. Residues: CASSQGTSGGDAYEQYF.

The chain recombines TRBV6-4 with TRBJ2-7; TRBD2 matches 9 bases. V shed 3 bases and J 7 bases; nucleotides not matched to a gene: 16. The CDR3 sequence is 17 residues long. Germline CDR1 MRHNA, CDR2 SNTAGT. CDR3 bases: TGTGCCAGCAGTGAGTCGGAGGCGGGGGGGCCAGGGGGTGAGCAGTACTTC. It is translated as CASSESEAGGPGGEQYF.

This clone has more than one count but fewer than ten. The V gene is TRBV7-9, the J gene TRBJ1-2; D gene ambiguous. The CDR3 is 12 residues long. The germline CDR1 and CDR2 sequences are SEHNR and FQNEAQ (reference sequence). V lost 5 bases to trimming and J lost 5 bases, with 9 bases between them. CDR3 DNA: TGTGCCAGCAGCCGCTCGGGATATGGCTACACCTTC. Its protein product is CASSRSGYGYTF.

The chain is built from TRBV7-2 and TRBJ1-1; 9 nucleotides match TRBD1. The CDR3 extends over 14 amino acids. The junction had 1 base not matched to a gene; V was cut back by 2 bases and J by 3 bases. Germline CDR1 reads SGHTA; CDR2 reads FQGNSA. In nucleotides, the CDR3 is TGTGCCAGCAGCTTAACAGGGGGCGACACTGAAGCTTTCTTT. It codes for CASSLTGGDTEAFF.

This chain uses TRBV5-1 with TRBJ2-3; D possibly corresponds to TRBD2 (6 bases). Trimming left V 0 bases short and J 11 bases short, with 7 bases between. This CDR3 is 11 amino acids long. Germline CDR1 and CDR2: SGHRS and YFSETQ. The DNA for the CDR3 is TGCGCCAGCAGCTTGGGACTAGGGCAGTATTTT. This codes for CASSLGLGQYF.

This clone is medium-sized (0.01 to 0.1%) by share. This sequence joins TRBV27 and TRBJ1-5, with D perhaps matching TRBD1 (5 bases). CDR1 and CDR2 from the germline V gene are MNHEY and SMNVEV (reference sequence). CDR3 length equals 14 residues. The ends were cut back, 3 bases at V and 6 bases at J, with 12 bases in the middle. The CDR3 protein is CASSFGGVAQPQHF. The CDR3, as DNA: TGTGCCAGCAGTTTTGGAGGGGTGGCTCAGCCCCAGCATTTT.

V and J are TRBV7-9 and TRBJ2-7, with D maybe TRBD1 (6 bases). V shed 5 bases and J shed 5 bases, with 25 bases lying between them. The CDR3 contains 17 residues. The germline V gene encodes CDR1 SEHNR and CDR2 FQNEAQ (reference sequence). In nucleotides, the CDR3 is TGTGCCAGCAGCCCACGGACAGCTGAAACCTATCCTCACGAGCAGTACTTC. Protein sequence: CASSPRTAETYPHEQYF.

The V and J genes are TRBV5-4 and TRBJ1-2, with D unclear. Germline V lookup: CDR1 SGHNT, CDR2 YYREEE (reference sequence). The CDR3 totals 15 residues. Trimming cost V 4 bases and J 1 base, with 14 bases left between them. The CDR3 DNA is TGTGCCAGCAGCCCGCCCGAGGTTATTAACTATGGCTACACCTTC. Residues: CASSPPEVINYGYTF.

V usage is TRBV19 and J usage is TRBJ1-2, with 8 bases aligning to TRBD1. The CDR3 runs to 14 residues. Germline lookup yields CDR1 LNHDA and CDR2 SQIVND (reference sequence). Unmatched junction bases numbered 6, after V lost 6 bases and J lost 3 bases. Here the CDR3 reads CASSVQGADYGYTF. The DNA for the CDR3 is TGTGCCAGTAGCGTCCAGGGGGCGGACTATGGCTACACCTTC.

The gene calls are TRBV4-3 and TRBJ1-1; D not resolved. Germline CDR1 and CDR2: LGHNA and YSLEER. This CDR3 spans 13 amino acids. Trimming left V 3 bases short and J 3 bases short, with 8 bases between. The CDR3 spells CASSQGVDTEAFF. In nucleotides, the CDR3 is TGCGCCAGCAGCCAGGGCGTCGACACTGAAGCTTTCTTT.